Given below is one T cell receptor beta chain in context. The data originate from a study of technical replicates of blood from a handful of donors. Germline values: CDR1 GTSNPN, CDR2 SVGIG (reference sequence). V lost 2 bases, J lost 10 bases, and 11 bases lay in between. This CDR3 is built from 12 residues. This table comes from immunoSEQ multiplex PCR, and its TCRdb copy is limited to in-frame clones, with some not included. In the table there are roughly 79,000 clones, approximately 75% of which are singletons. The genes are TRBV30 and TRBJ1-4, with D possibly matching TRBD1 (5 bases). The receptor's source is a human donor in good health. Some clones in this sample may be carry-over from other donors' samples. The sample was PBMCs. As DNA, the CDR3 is TGTGCCTGGAGTATTGCGGGGGGAAAACTGTTTTTT. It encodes CAWSIAGGKLFF.